This T cell receptor beta chain appears in the sequencing data of a study of OX40 agonist ivuxolimab in advanced cancers. In the study overall: Ivuxolimab was a fully human IgG2 agonistic monoclonal antibody targeting the costimulatory receptor OX40 (CD134). Partial responses occurred in three dose-escalation patients: two with cutaneous melanoma and one with hepatocellular carcinoma. Intravenous ivuxolimab was administered to patients every 2 weeks at six dose levels: 0.01, 0.1, 0.3, 1.5, 3 and 10 mg/kg. The point of sequencing TCRbeta in the periphery was to test whether ivuxolimab changed TCR sequence diversity and drove clonal T-cell expansion. Patients were allowed to have had prior anti-PD-1, anti-PD-L1 or anti-CTLA-4 therapy, and more than 30% of the dose-escalation patients had previously received checkpoint inhibitors. A male proportion of under 85% and a mean age of about 60 years, ranging from roughly 20 to 80, were recorded for the dose-escalation cohort. The paper covers the monotherapy dose-escalation part of the phase I ivuxolimab trial, which included N ≈ 50 patients. Among the roughly 52 dose-escalation patients, 19 had hepatocellular carcinoma, roughly 15 melanoma, 9 renal cell carcinoma and 9 head and neck cancer.

The investigation overall reported the following: The antigen specificity of the peripheral T cells that underwent clonal expansion was not determined. In the 0.1-3.0 mg/kg groups, partial responders had among the lowest normalized peripheral clonal expansion, particularly in CD8+ T cells. After ivuxolimab, CD8+ T cells had more expanded clones than CD4+ T cells on average. Low levels of normalized T-cell clonal expansion were also seen in some patients who did not respond. Clonal expansion of both CD4+ and CD8+ blood T cells was observed from baseline to week 6 at doses 0.1 to 3.0 mg/kg.

Genomic DNA was isolated from the sorted cells so that the TCRbeta CDR3 region could be sequenced. The immunoSEQ Assay was used for sequencing of TCRbeta CDR3 regions. Not all clones reach the TCRdb copy of this immuneACCESS table, which keeps in-frame sequences only. Checked studies attribute under half of the gap to unresolved V genes and leave the rest unexplained. A total of under 85,000 clones appear in this sample, roughly nine tenths of them only once. Roughly 2.7% of the sample belongs to the ten largest clones. Patients with a history of autoimmune disease or receiving systemic immunosuppression were excluded from the trial. Peripheral blood for TCR sequencing was drawn from every dose cohort at baseline, at cycle 4 day 1 and at cycle 7 day 1. Samples came from an open-label, multicenter, first-in-human phase I dose-escalation trial of ivuxolimab. Adults with locally advanced or metastatic melanoma, renal cell carcinoma, hepatocellular carcinoma or head and neck squamous cell carcinoma were enrolled in the trial. Before TCR sequencing, CD4+ and CD8+ T cells were separately sorted from peripheral blood.

Cut back by 0 bases and 0 bases, the V and J ends lie 9 bases apart. Including cysteine and phenylalanine, the CDR3 has 15 amino acids. Just the 45-base CDR3 DNA is kept, in frame starting at base 1. In the germline V gene, CDR1 corresponds to MGHRA and CDR2 to YSYEKL. Details on this clone: The target of this receptor is not known. One base away there is no much larger clone; base qualities are not given.

Recombination joined TRBV4-1 with TRBJ2-7; no D segment can be confidently identified. The sequence came from an adult with an advanced solid tumor such as melanoma, head and neck, liver or kidney cancer. This specimen was CD4+ or CD8+ T cells sorted from blood, taken in a trial of the OX40 agonist ivuxolimab. The DNA sequence is as follows: TGCGCCAGCAGCCAAGATGTTGGAGCCTCCTACGAGCAGTACTTC. It specifies CASSQDVGASYEQYF.